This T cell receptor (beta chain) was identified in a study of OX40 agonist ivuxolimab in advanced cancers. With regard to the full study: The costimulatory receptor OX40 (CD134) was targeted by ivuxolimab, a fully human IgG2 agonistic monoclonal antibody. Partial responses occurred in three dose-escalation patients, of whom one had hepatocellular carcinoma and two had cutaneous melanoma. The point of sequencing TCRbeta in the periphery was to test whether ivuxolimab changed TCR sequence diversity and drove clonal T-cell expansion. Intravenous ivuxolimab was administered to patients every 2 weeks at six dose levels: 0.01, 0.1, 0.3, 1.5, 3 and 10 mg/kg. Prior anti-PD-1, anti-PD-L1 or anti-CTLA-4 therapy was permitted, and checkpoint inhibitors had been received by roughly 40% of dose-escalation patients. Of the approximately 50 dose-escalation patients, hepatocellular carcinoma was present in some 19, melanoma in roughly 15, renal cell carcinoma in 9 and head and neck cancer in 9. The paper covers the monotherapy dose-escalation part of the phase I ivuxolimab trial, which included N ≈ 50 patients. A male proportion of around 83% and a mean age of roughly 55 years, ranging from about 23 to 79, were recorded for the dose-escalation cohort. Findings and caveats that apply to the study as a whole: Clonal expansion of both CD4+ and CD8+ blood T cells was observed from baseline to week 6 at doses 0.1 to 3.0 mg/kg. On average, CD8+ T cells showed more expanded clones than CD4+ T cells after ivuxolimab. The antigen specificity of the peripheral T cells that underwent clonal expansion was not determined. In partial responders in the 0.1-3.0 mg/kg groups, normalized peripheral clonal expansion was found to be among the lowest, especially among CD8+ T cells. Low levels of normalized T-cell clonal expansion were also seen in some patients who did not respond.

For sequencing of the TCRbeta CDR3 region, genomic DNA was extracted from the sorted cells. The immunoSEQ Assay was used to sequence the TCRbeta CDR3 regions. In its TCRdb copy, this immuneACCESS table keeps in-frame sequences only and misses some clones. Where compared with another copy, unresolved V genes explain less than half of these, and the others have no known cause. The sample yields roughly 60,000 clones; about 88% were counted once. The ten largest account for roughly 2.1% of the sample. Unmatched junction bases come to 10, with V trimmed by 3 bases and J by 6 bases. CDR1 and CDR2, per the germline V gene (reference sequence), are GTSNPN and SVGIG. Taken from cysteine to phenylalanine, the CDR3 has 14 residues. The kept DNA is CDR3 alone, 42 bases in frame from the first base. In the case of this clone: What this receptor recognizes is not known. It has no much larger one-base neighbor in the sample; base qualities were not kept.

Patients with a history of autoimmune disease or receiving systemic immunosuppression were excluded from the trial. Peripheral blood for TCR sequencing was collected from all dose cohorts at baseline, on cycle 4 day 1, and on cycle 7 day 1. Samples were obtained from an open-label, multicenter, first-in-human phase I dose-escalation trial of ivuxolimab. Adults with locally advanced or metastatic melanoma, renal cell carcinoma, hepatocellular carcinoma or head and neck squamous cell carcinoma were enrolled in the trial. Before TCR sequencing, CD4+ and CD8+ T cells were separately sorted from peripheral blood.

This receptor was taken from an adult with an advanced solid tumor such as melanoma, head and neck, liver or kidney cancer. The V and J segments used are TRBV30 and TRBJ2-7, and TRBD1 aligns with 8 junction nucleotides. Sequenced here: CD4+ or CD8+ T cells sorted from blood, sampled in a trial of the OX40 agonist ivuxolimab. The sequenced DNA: TGTGCCTGGAGCCCCCGCAGGGGGCCCGTCGAGCAGTACTTC. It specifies CAWSPRRGPVEQYF. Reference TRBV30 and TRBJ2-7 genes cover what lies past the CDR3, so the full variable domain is SQTIHQWPATLVQPVGSPLSLECTVEGTSNPNLYWYRQAAGRGLQLLFYSVGIGQISSEVPQNLSASRPQDRQFILSSKKLLLSDSGFYLCAWSPRRGPVEQYFGPGTRLTVT.